The entry below describes one T cell receptor (beta chain). The data were obtained in a study of blood T cell repertoires in COVID-19. At the level of the study: Specimens from acute and convalescent COVID-19 originated in the United States, Italy and Spain. PBMCs, B-cell-depleted T cells, or T cells provided the cDNA or gDNA that made up the material.

Per the original data handling: Cell counts per sample came from amplifying reference gene primers. Sequencing used immunoSEQ multiplex PCR; TCRdb keeps in-frame clones, though not all of them. V and J calls and clone size come straight from that table; D and trimming were deduced from the DNA. The sample contains around 280,000 clones, roughly 80% of which appear only once. V was shortened by 2 bases and J by 5 bases, with 7 bases between the two germline ends. The CDR3 consists of 13 residues. The chain links TRBV12-3 or TRBV12-4 to TRBJ1-5; D gene ambiguous. The sample consisted of peripheral blood. This clonotype originated in a woman between 45 and 65 years old with active or convalescent COVID-19. CDR3 sequence (DNA): TGTGCCAGCAGTTTAAAACATGATCAGCCCCAGCATTTT. Translating it yields CASSLKHDQPQHF.